One sample yielded the 20 T cell receptor beta chains listed below, sequenced in a study of PD-1 blockade in classical Hodgkin lymphoma. As for time point: newly diagnosed, previously untreated cHL patient sample. Some clones are missing from TCRdb's copy, which holds only in-frame ones; the method was immunoSEQ multiplex PCR. The sample shows tens of thousands of clones, about 93% of them seen only once. The sequenced sample was peripheral blood mononuclear cells (PBMCs). The receptors derive from a human donor with classical Hodgkin lymphoma.

J is TRBJ2-2 and V is TRBV7-2; D is uncertain. CDR1 is SGHTA, CDR2 FQGNSA, per germline. CDR3 length: 15 amino acids. The V end lost 0 bases, the J end lost 2 bases, and 7 bases lay between the germline ends. The CDR3 DNA reads as TGTGCCAGCAGCTTAGCGGGTCTAAACACCGGGGAGCTGTTTTTT. Protein sequence: CASSLAGLNTGELFF.

The CDR3 DNA sequence: TGTGCCAGCAGCCTTGAGACAGTTCTTTCTCTCTCTGGGGCCAACGTCCTGACTTTC. This encodes CASSLETVLSLSGANVLTF. The rearrangement links TRBV7-8 to TRBJ2-6, with a tentative D call TRBD1 (5 bases). CDR1 is SGHVS, CDR2 FQNEAQ, per germline. The CDR3 is 19 amino acids. V gave up 5 bases and J gave up 0 bases, with 20 bases separating them.

CDR3 region: CASSYRRLLYNEQFF. CDR3 DNA sequence: TGTGCCAGCAGTTATAGGAGACTACTATACAATGAGCAGTTCTTC. The chain links TRBV6-5 to TRBJ2-1, with TRBD2 as a possible D gene (5 bases). Per germline, CDR1 MNHEY and CDR2 SVGAGI. The V and J ends lost 3 bases and 4 bases respectively, with 13 bases between them. This CDR3 spans 15 amino acids.

The chain links TRBV10-1 to TRBJ2-5; D remains unclear. CDR1 WNHNN and CDR2 SYGVQD come from the germline V gene (reference sequence). V was shortened by 4 bases and J by 2 bases, with 8 bases between the two germline ends. This CDR3 has 13 amino acids. DNA of the CDR3: TGCGCCAGCAGTGTAAGGTTACAAGAGACCCAGTACTTC. Translated: CASSVRLQETQYF.

This clone was recorded only once. The rearrangement joins TRBV28 to TRBJ2-1, with D uncertain. The CDR3 length is 15 residues. In germline, CDR1 is MDHEN, CDR2 SYDVKM. The ends were cut back, 3 bases at V and 3 bases at J, with 12 bases in the middle. The CDR3 region is CASSFRSTFYNEQFF. The CDR3 DNA follows: TGTGCCAGCAGTTTCCGGAGCACCTTCTACAATGAGCAGTTCTTC.

The rearrangement uses TRBV19 and TRBJ2-2; 7 positions match TRBD1. CDR3 size: 15 residues. V dropped 1 base and J dropped 4; count of bases not matched to a gene: 3. Germline V lookup: CDR1 LNHDA, CDR2 SQIVND (reference sequence). For the CDR3, the DNA is TGTGCCAGTAGTATAGGACAGGGATCCACCGGGGAGCTGTTTTTT. It codes for CASSIGQGSTGELFF.

The chain joins TRBV6-1 to TRBJ2-7; 8 bases align to TRBD1. Germline loops: CDR1 MNHNS, CDR2 SASEGT. Unmatched junction bases numbered 6, after V lost 6 bases and J lost 2 bases. The CDR3 totals 14 residues. This CDR3 reads CASSTGTGPYEQYF. Written as DNA, the CDR3 is TGTGCCAGCAGCACCGGGACAGGACCCTACGAGCAGTACTTC.

The chain couples TRBV7-9 to TRBJ2-7; D remains unclear. Germline V lookup: CDR1 SEHNR, CDR2 FQNEAQ (reference sequence). Trimming cost V 1 base and J 0 bases, with 10 bases left between them. The CDR3 has 15 residues. CDR3: CASSLGILSSYEQYF. In nucleotides, the CDR3 is TGTGCCAGCAGCTTAGGTATCCTGAGCTCCTACGAGCAGTACTTC.

The CDR3 here is CASVRQGFYEQYF. CDR3 coding DNA: TGTGCCAGCGTCAGACAGGGGTTCTACGAGCAGTACTTC. The genes are TRBV2 and TRBJ2-7, with 8 bases identical to TRBD1. This CDR3 is built from 13 residues. V lost 8 bases, J lost 3 bases, and 6 bases stayed unmatched. The germline gives CDR1 SNHLY, CDR2 FYNNEI.

J is TRBJ2-7 and V is TRBV10-1; D possibly corresponds to TRBD2 (6 bases). The CDR3 loop spans 13 amino acids. Germline V lookup: CDR1 WNHNN, CDR2 SYGVQD (reference sequence). The ends were cut back, 8 bases at V and 1 base at J, with 12 bases in the middle. CDR3 protein: CASAPGRSYEQYF. The CDR3 bases are TGCGCCAGCGCGCCTGGGAGGTCCTACGAGCAGTACTTC.

As DNA, the CDR3 is TGTGCCAGCAGCCGGGACAGGTTACAAGAGACCCAGTACTTC. Translated: CASSRDRLQETQYF. This chain uses TRBV6-6 with TRBJ2-5, with 8 bases lining up with TRBD1. Germline lookup yields CDR1 MNHNY and CDR2 SVGAGI (reference sequence). V shed 6 bases, J shed 2 bases, and the junction held 5 bases outside the gene matches. The CDR3 is 14 residues long.

J is TRBJ2-1 and V is TRBV4-2; 10 bases line up with TRBD2. Germline trimming cut 2 bases from V and 12 bases from J; bases unmatched to any gene: 13. The CDR3 spans 16 residues. In germline, CDR1 is LGHNA, CDR2 YNFKEQ. The CDR3 region is CASSQNPSGSHYGQFF. In DNA form, the CDR3 reads TGTGCCAGCAGCCAAAATCCTAGCGGGAGTCATTATGGGCAGTTCTTC.

The chain employs TRBV5-4 and TRBJ1-2; D might be TRBD1 (5 bases). V lost 2 bases and J 6 bases, leaving 8 bases between the germline ends. From germline, CDR1 is SGHNT and CDR2 YYREEE (reference sequence). CDR3 length: 12 amino acids. This CDR3 is CASSFGGDGYTF. DNA of the CDR3: TGTGCCAGCAGCTTTGGAGGGGATGGCTACACCTTC.

The sample holds one count of this clone. The V call is TRBV7-8, the J call TRBJ1-2; TRBD1 might be the D (5 bases). The CDR3 totals 13 residues. V lost 1 base and J lost 6, with 9 bases in between. The germline gives CDR1 SGHVS, CDR2 FQNEAQ. The DNA of the CDR3 is TGTGCCAGCAGCTTAGAATTGGGGGATGGCTACACCTTC. Encoded protein: CASSLELGDGYTF.

This clone was counted between two and nine times. V usage is TRBV18 and J usage is TRBJ1-1, with TRBD1 as a possible D gene (6 bases). The germline gives CDR1 KGHSH, CDR2 LQKENI. This CDR3 contains 15 residues. With 2 bases removed from V and 4 bases from J, the gap between germline ends came to 14 bases. CDR3 sequence (DNA): TGTGCCAGCTCACCATCCGACAGGTCAAGCACTGAAGCTTTCTTT. Protein product: CASSPSDRSSTEAFF.

This rearrangement joins TRBV30 to TRBJ2-4, with D possibly being TRBD2 (6 bases). Deletions cut 3 bases from V and 12 bases from J, with 27 bases between. This CDR3 is built from 16 residues. The germline CDR1 and CDR2 sequences are GTSNPN and SVGIG (reference sequence). CDR3 amino acids: CAWSGFGVDRGFGQYF. The DNA for the CDR3 is TGTGCCTGGAGCGGATTCGGGGTAGACCGGGGGTTTGGTCAGTACTTC.

The J gene is TRBJ1-5, the V gene TRBV5-8, with 11 bases matching TRBD1. CDR1 is SGHTS and CDR2 is YDEGEE in the germline V gene. This CDR3 is built from 17 residues. V gave up 4 bases and J gave up 3 bases; unmatched junction bases: 9. CDR3 in DNA: TGTGCCAGCAGCCCAATCTGGGACAGGGGGTTCAATCAGCCCCAGCATTTT. Translation gives CASSPIWDRGFNQPQHF.

This clone was seen once. V gene TRBV10-3 combines with J gene TRBJ2-3; D is unresolved. This CDR3 contains 15 residues. Trimming removed 0 bases at V and 6 bases at J, with 13 bases between. CDR1 and CDR2 from the germline V gene are ENHRY and SYGVKD. The CDR3 spells CAISESRPPLDTQYF. CDR3 sequence (DNA): TGTGCCATCAGTGAGTCGCGGCCTCCCTTGGATACGCAGTATTTT.

The chain carries TRBV28 and TRBJ1-5; D remains ambiguous. With 3 bases removed from V and 10 bases from J, the gap between germline ends came to 16 bases. There are 14 residues in the CDR3. Germline assignment: CDR1 MDHEN and CDR2 SYDVKM. The CDR3 DNA reads as TGTGCCAGCAGTTTTTCGTCAGGTCCCCATCCCCAGCATTTT. Translation: CASSFSSGPHPQHF.

V and J are TRBV27 and TRBJ2-5; 7 bases line up with TRBD1. The DNA end lines up better with TRBJ2-7; the J call may be wrong. The CDR3 is 14 amino acids. Germline CDR1 and CDR2: MNHEY and SMNVEV (reference sequence). The CDR3 DNA is TGTGCCAGCAGTTTAAGGGACAGCATCTACGAGCAGTACTTC. Protein sequence: CASSLRDSIYEQYF.